This T cell receptor (beta chain) was sequenced for a study of T cells in women clearing cervical HPV infection. With respect to this clone: The antigen is undetermined. Read sequence stops 3 residues before the CDR3 end, and the germline J gene provides the missing end.

General study findings and limits: CIN3+ cases had significantly higher TCR repertoire richness than controls, but evenness did not differ.

Profiling relied on immunoSEQ multiplex PCR, and the TCRdb table lists in-frame clones only, not all of them. The sample table sets out 30,000 to 45,000 clones. Germline V CDR1 and CDR2: SNHLY, FYNNEI. The CDR3 has 14 amino acids. The junction had 11 bases not matched to a gene; V was cut back by 8 bases and J by 6 bases. Each participant carried one incident cervical HPV16 infection only. This chain connects TRBV2 to TRBJ1-1; TRBD1 aligns across 8 bases. The material sequenced was blood buffy coat. This TCR was recovered from a woman between 18 and 70 years old with a cervical HPV16 infection that either progressed to CIN3+ or cleared (not recorded which). The CDR3 DNA, read in part, is TGTGCCAGCCTACGGCAGGGGGCAGGGCCTGAA. This translates into CASLRQGAGPE. The entire CDR3 sequence reads CASLRQGAGPEAFF.